The 27 T cell receptor beta chains reported below all come from one sample, sequenced in a study of tumor-infiltrating lymphocytes in primary liver carcinoma. Total RNA and DNA came together from about 21-30 mg of bulk tissue without cell sorting. Using a constant-region primer together with ProtoScript II reverse transcriptase, TCR beta cDNA was made from 500 ng of total RNA. Three rounds of nested multiplex PCR with slightly modified ARM-PCR produced TCR beta libraries. Running about 11 cycles apiece, the first two PCR rounds relied on TRBV1-TRBV30 forward primers together with a C-beta reverse primer. MiXCR, run by TCRdb on the multiplex PCR reads, gives a single entry per CDR3 protein. This table holds 55,000 to 65,000 distinct CDR3 sequences, less than 85% found once. Sequencing was done on a sample of liver tumor tissue from sampling region 2. Subset described: tumor region T2, inferior pole. All receptors derive from a man aged 35-49 years with primary liver carcinoma and hepatitis B virus infection.

This chain links TRBV11-2 with TRBJ2-5; 9 bases match TRBD2. Germline-derived CDR1 and CDR2 are SGHAT and FQNNGV. This CDR3 has 15 residues. The junction had 8 bases not matched to a gene; V was cut back by 4 bases and J by 5 bases. In DNA, the CDR3 is TGTGCCAGCAGCTACTGGCGGGAGGGCCGGGAGACCCAGTACTTC. Protein product: CASSYWREGRETQYF.

This clonotype came up once. V usage is TRBV29-1 and J usage is TRBJ2-1; 10 bases fit TRBD2. The CDR3 extends over 14 amino acids. Germline V lookup: CDR1 SQVTM, CDR2 ANQGSEA. J lost 7 bases, V lost 6 bases, and 9 bases had no gene match. CDR3 residues: CSVLKAGGPNEQFF. Written as DNA, the CDR3 is TGCAGCGTCCTCAAAGCGGGAGGGCCAAATGAGCAGTTCTTC.

The chain couples TRBV11-2 to TRBJ1-3, with D possibly being TRBD1 (5 bases). The germline gives CDR1 SGHAT, CDR2 FQNNGV. V lost 11 bases and J lost 2, with 19 bases in between. CDR3 length: 15 residues. CDR3 sequence reads: CAHSFFEGAGNTIYF. The CDR3 coding sequence is TGTGCCCACAGCTTTTTTGAAGGGGCTGGAAACACCATATATTTT.

Concerning this clonotype: An end of the junction differs from the germline gene, which may be a read error. The chain employs TRBV6-6 and TRBJ2-7; D is perhaps TRBD1 (6 bases). This CDR3 is 14 amino acids long. Per germline, CDR1 MNHNY and CDR2 SVGAGI (reference sequence). The chain's CDR3 is CVSSYGTCDREQYF. The DNA of the CDR3 is TGTGTCAGCAGTTACGGGACATGTGATAGGGAGCAGTACTTC.

The sample holds many counts of this clonotype. The gene calls are TRBV14 and TRBJ2-5; 10 positions agree with TRBD1. J was trimmed by 0 bases and V by 4 bases; bases with no gene match: 5. The germline V gene has CDR1 SGHDN and CDR2 FVKESK. The CDR3 sequence is 16 residues long. The CDR3 sequence: CASSRRTGGNQETQYF. CDR3 sequence (DNA): TGTGCCAGCAGCCGTCGGACAGGGGGAAACCAAGAGACCCAGTACTTC. Full variable domain (remainder filled in from reference TRBV14 and TRBJ2-5): EAGVTQFPSHSVIEKGQTVTLRCDPISGHDNLYWYRRVMGKEIKFLLHFVKESKQDESGMPNNRFLAERTGGTYSTLKVQPAELEDSGVYFCASSRRTGGNQETQYFGPGTRLLVL.

Concerning this clonotype: Mismatch with germline at one junction end may stem from a read error. The V call is TRBV5-1, the J call TRBJ2-3; weak D call: TRBD1 (5 bases). The V gene's germline CDR1 is SGHRS and CDR2 YFSETQ. The CDR3 consists of 13 residues. CDR3 loop: CANRDAGPDTQYF. The CDR3 DNA reads as TGCGCCAACAGAGACGCAGGGCCAGATACACAGTATTTT.

This chain links TRBV5-6 with TRBJ2-3; D is perhaps TRBD1 (6 bases). The CDR3 is made up of 15 amino acids. Deletions cut 8 bases from V and 14 bases from J, with 30 bases between. The germline gives CDR1 SGHDT, CDR2 YYEEEE. In nucleotides, the CDR3 is TGTGCCAGTAGCACGGGACAAAGAACGTCAGATACGTGGTATTTT. It yields the protein CASSTGQRTSDTWYF.

This chain connects TRBV19 to TRBJ2-3, with a weak D call TRBD2 (5 bases). V was shortened by 3 bases and J by 5 bases, with 9 bases between the two germline ends. The CDR3 length is 13 residues. Germline V gene lookup returns CDR1 LNHDA and CDR2 SQIVND (reference sequence). CDR3 in amino acids: CASSIGEGDTQYF. The CDR3 DNA follows: TGTGCCAGTAGTATCGGAGAGGGAGATACGCAGTATTTT. Combining the CDR3 with reference TRBV19 and TRBJ2-3 gives the whole variable domain DGGITQSPKYLFRKEGQNVTLSCEQNLNHDAMYWYRQDPGQGLRLIYYSQIVNDFQKGDIAEGYSVSREKKESFPLTVTSAQKNPTAFYLCASSIGEGDTQYFGPGTRLTVL.

Comments on this clonotype: One end of the junction is discordant with germline, which a read error may explain. The J gene is TRBJ2-7, the V gene TRBV29-1; maybe TRBD2 (6 bases). CDR1 is SQVTM and CDR2 is ANQGSEA in the germline V gene. The CDR3 has 14 amino acids. The chain's CDR3 is CIVAPGLVSGEQYF. CDR3 coding DNA: TGCATCGTTGCCCCGGGACTGGTCTCTGGAGAGCAGTACTTC.

This clonotype was recorded many times. The chain is built from TRBV28 and TRBJ1-5; the D is unclear. Looked up from germline, CDR1 is MDHEN and CDR2 is SYDVKM. V lost 5 bases, J lost 9 bases, and 11 bases lay in between. This CDR3 is 12 amino acids long. The CDR3 bases are TGTGCCAGCAGTCCTCCTCGGGGGCCCCAGCATTTT. This codes for CASSPPRGPQHF.

A remark on this clonotype: Germline and junction disagree at one end, which may indicate a read error. This chain connects TRBV20-1 to TRBJ2-2; possibly TRBD2 for D (5 bases). Germline V gene sequence: CDR1 DFQATT, CDR2 SNEGSKA (reference sequence). The CDR3 spans 13 residues. The CDR3 sequence is CNAKGPNTGEPFF. The CDR3 DNA is TGCAATGCTAAGGGCCCGAACACCGGGGAGCCGTTTTTT.

Details on this clonotype: The CDR3 ends on some other residue instead of the conserved phenylalanine or tryptophan, so this is likely a read error. The chain's CDR3 is CASSQDSGGIPYEQYL. Here the CDR3 DNA reads TGTGCCAGCAGCCAAGATTCGGGGGGTATTCCCTATGAGCAGTACTTA. J is TRBJ2-7 and V is TRBV4-2; 7 nucleotides align to TRBD2. Germline CDR1 is LGHNA and CDR2 is YNFKEQ. The CDR3 has 16 amino acids.

This clonotype has more than one count but fewer than ten. A much larger clone lies one base from this, so it may be a read error. Likely a read error: the CDR3 ends without its conserved phenylalanine or tryptophan. The rearrangement links TRBV5-5 to TRBJ2-5; a weak D match, TRBD2 (7 bases). From germline, CDR1 is SGHKS and CDR2 YYEKEE (reference sequence). The CDR3 sequence is 14 residues long. Trimming took 6 bases from V and 4 from J, leaving 16 bases between them. CDR3 coding DNA: TGTGCCAGCACCTGGGGGGGGCGCGGAGAGACCCAGTACTTA. Encoded protein: CASTWGGRGETQYL.

This clonotype occurred a few times. A read error may explain this, as a much larger clone is one base away. This rearrangement joins TRBV6-2 or TRBV6-3 to TRBJ2-7; D might be TRBD2 (6 bases). The germline CDR1 and CDR2 sequences are MNHEY and SVGEGT. V shed 4 bases and J shed 5 bases, with 21 bases lying between them. This CDR3 spans 16 amino acids. CDR3 protein: CASSCGAGVRIDEQYF. The CDR3 DNA is TGTGCCAGCAGTTGCGGGGCCGGAGTAAGGATCGACGAGCAGTACTTC.

This clonotype has just one count. The junction and the germline gene differ at one end; a read error may be behind it. The CDR3 nucleotides read TGTGCCAGCCTACCACCCCAACCGTCATCCTACGAGCAGTGCTTC. Translated: CASLPPQPSSYEQCF. The chain combines TRBV2 with TRBJ2-7; the D is unclear. Germline lookup yields CDR1 SNHLY and CDR2 FYNNEI. This CDR3 comprises 15 residues.

The V and J genes are TRBV4-1 and TRBJ2-7; no clear D. CDR1 and CDR2 from the germline V gene are MGHRA and YSYEKL. The CDR3 spans 13 residues. The V gene lost 1 base and the J gene lost 12 bases, with 16 bases spanning the gap. CDR3 region: CASSQGSVYGLYF. In DNA, the CDR3 is TGCGCCAGCAGCCAAGGGTCGGTATACGGGCTGTACTTC.

Comment on this clonotype: A junction end diverges from the germline sequence, so it may reflect a read error. The chain joins TRBV14 to TRBJ2-1; D might be TRBD2 (5 bases). CDR1 SGHDN and CDR2 FVKESK come from the germline V gene. The CDR3 extends over 15 amino acids. The CDR3, as DNA: TGTGCCAGCAGCGCGGTAGGAGGAAGCTACAATGGGCAGTTCTTC. Protein sequence: CASSAVGGSYNGQFF.

This clonotype has only a few counts. The V call is TRBV29-1, the J call TRBJ1-2; D possibly corresponds to TRBD1 (5 bases). V was cut by 7 bases and J by 6 bases, with 15 bases left in between. The CDR3 consists of 12 residues. Germline CDR1 and CDR2: SQVTM and ANQGSEA. In DNA, the CDR3 is TGCAGCGCCCCCAGGGAGGGTAATGGCTACACCTTC. This codes for CSAPREGNGYTF.

For this clonotype: The CDR3 end shows no conserved phenylalanine or tryptophan, and so a read error is likely. The DNA is left out, because the CDR3 cannot be placed on it with certainty; the CDR3 is given as TCRdb lists it. The chain recombines TRBV11-2 with TRBJ2-5; whether TRBD2, the table's D call, matches the DNA was not checked. From germline, CDR1 is SGHAT and CDR2 FQNNGV. The CDR3 contains 16 residues when both ends are counted. CDR3 protein: CACSQTPGGGKETRYL.

CDR3 coding DNA: TGTGCCAGCAGCCTTCTCCAGCGGGAGGGAGATACGCAGTATTTT. It is translated as CASSLLQREGDTQYF. The V gene is TRBV5-4, the J gene TRBJ2-3; 10 bases line up with TRBD2. Germline assignment: CDR1 SGHNT and CDR2 YYREEE (reference sequence). Trimming at V came to 4 bases and at J to 5 bases, leaving 7 bases not matched to a gene. The CDR3 consists of 15 residues.

This clonotype was seen a handful of times. The final CDR3 position lacks the conserved phenylalanine or tryptophan, pointing to a likely read error. This chain uses TRBV4-3 with TRBJ2-7; a possible D gene is TRBD2 (7 bases). Trimming removed 3 bases at V and 7 bases at J, with 10 bases between. The germline V gene has CDR1 LGHNA and CDR2 YSLEER. The CDR3 totals 12 residues. For the CDR3, the DNA is TGCGCCAGCAGCCAGGGAGGGGGAGAGCAGTACATC. It encodes CASSQGGGEQYI.

The chain uses TRBV10-3 and TRBJ2-5, with D hard to call. Per germline, CDR1 ENHRY and CDR2 SYGVKD. The CDR3 runs 14 residues. V lost 10 bases, J lost 5 bases, and 20 bases lay in between. CDR3 coding DNA: TGTGCCACCGAGGAAGGTGAGGTACGGGAGACCCAGTACTTC. This sequence encodes CATEEGEVRETQYF.

Turning to this clonotype: The germline gene is not matched at one end of the junction; a read error may be the cause. The rearrangement uses TRBV6-2 or TRBV6-3 and TRBJ2-7; D gene unclear. The CDR3 is 12 residues long. Germline CDR1 MNHEY, CDR2 SVGEGT. CDR3 sequence: CANSFESYEQYF. The CDR3 DNA is TGTGCCAACAGTTTTGAGAGCTACGAGCAGTACTTC.

This sequence joins TRBV11-2 and TRBJ2-5; D is possibly TRBD2 (6 bases). Trimming pared 6 bases from V and 1 base from J, leaving 18 bases between. Germline CDR1 and CDR2: SGHAT and FQNNGV. The CDR3 is 16 residues long. In DNA, the CDR3 is TGTGCCAGCAGATTCCGGGACTCGGCCCGCCAAGAGACCCAGTACTTC. Translation gives CASRFRDSARQETQYF.

The V and J genes are TRBV11-2 and TRBJ2-5, with 8 bases fitting TRBD2. V shed 10 bases, J shed 4 bases, and the junction held 17 bases outside the gene matches. Germline V gene data show CDR1 as SGHAT and CDR2 as FQNNGV. The CDR3 has 16 amino acids. The CDR3 sequence: CATSQIPGGGIETQYF. In nucleotides, the CDR3 is TGTGCCACTAGCCAAATTCCTGGCGGGGGGATAGAGACCCAGTACTTC.

In the case of this clonotype: Germline is not matched at one junction end, which may reflect a read error. This chain joins TRBV5-4 and TRBJ1-6; D gene ambiguous. Germline V CDR1 and CDR2: SGHNT, YYREEE (reference sequence). The length of the CDR3 is 12 residues. CDR3 amino acids: CANSEYDSPLHF. The CDR3 DNA follows: TGTGCCAACAGCGAGTATGATTCACCCCTCCACTTT. The variable domain in full, completed from reference TRBV5-4 and TRBJ1-6, reads ETGVTQSPTHLIKTRGQQVTLRCSSQSGHNTVSWYQQALGQGPQFIFQYYREEENGRGNFPPRFSGLQFPNYSSELNVNALELDDSALYLCANSEYDSPLHFGNGTRLTVT.

Worth noting for this clonotype: One end of the junction varies from germline; a read error may be responsible. The chain joins TRBV11-2 to TRBJ2-5, with 8 bases lining up with TRBD2. The germline gives CDR1 SGHAT, CDR2 FQNNGV. CDR3 length equals 16 residues. For the CDR3, the DNA is TGTGCCATCAGCCATGCTCCTGGCGGGGGGAAAGAGACCCAGTATTTC. Translating gives CAISHAPGGGKETQYF.